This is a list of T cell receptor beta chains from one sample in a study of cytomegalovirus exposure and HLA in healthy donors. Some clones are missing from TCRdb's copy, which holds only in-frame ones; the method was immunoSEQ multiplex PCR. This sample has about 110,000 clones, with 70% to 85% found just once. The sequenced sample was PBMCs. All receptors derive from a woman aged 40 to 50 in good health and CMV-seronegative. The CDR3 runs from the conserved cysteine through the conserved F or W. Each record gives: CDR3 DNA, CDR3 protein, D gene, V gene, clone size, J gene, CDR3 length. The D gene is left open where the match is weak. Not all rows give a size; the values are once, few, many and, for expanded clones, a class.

TGCGCCAGCAGCCCATACGGAGGGGGCAGTCGGGTGGACACTGAAGCTTTCTTT	CASSPYGGGSRVDTEAFF	TRBD1	TRBV5-1	once	TRBJ1-1	18
TGCGCCAGCAGCCAAAACCAGGGATATAATGAAAAACTGTTTTTT	CASSQNQGYNEKLFF	-	TRBV4-3	-	TRBJ1-4	15
TGTGCCAGCACCCCCTTTAGCCCTAACCACACAGGGCTTTTGTACGAGCAGTACTTC	CASTPFSPNHTGLLYEQYF	-	TRBV28	few	TRBJ2-7	19
TGTGCCTGGGACCTAGACAGTGAAGCTTTCTTT	CAWDLDSEAFF	-	TRBV30	-	TRBJ1-1	11
TGTGCCAGCAGCCCCGGGGATTACACTGAAGCTTTCTTT	CASSPGDYTEAFF	-	TRBV6-5	once	TRBJ1-1	13
TGTGCTAGTGGTTTGGTACCCAGCGGAAATGGCTACACCTTC	CASGLVPSGNGYTF	-	TRBV12-5	once	TRBJ1-2	14
TGTGCCAGCAGTTATGACGGGACTAGGGGGATTTCACCCCTCCACTTT	CASSYDGTRGISPLHF	-	TRBV27	-	TRBJ1-6	16
TGCGCCAGCAGCTTCGAACGGGCGGGAGGACGAGAGACCCAGTACTTC	CASSFERAGGRETQYF	TRBD2	TRBV5-1	once	TRBJ2-5	16
TGTGCCAGTACCTTTGGTCGGGAAGCTTTCTTT	CASTFGREAFF	-	TRBV19	-	TRBJ1-1	11
TGTGCCAGCAGCCCCTCCACTAGGGATGAGCAGTTCTTC	CASSPSTRDEQFF	-	TRBV19	once	TRBJ2-1	13